The 7 T cell receptor beta chains below all came from one sample that was sequenced in a study of STAT5B mutations in CD4+ large granular lymphocyte leukemia. Sequenced by immunoSEQ multiplex PCR; TCRdb stores in-frame clones only, minus some. The sample yields 15,000 to 20,000 clones, about four fifths seen once. The specimen sequenced was CD4+ T cells from blood buffy coats. The source of these receptors is a human donor in good health.

The CDR3 sequence: CACGQGHGYTF. The CDR3 DNA follows: TGTGCCTGTGGACAGGGGCATGGCTACACCTTC. V is TRBV30 and J is TRBJ1-2, with 9 bases aligning to TRBD1. After removal of 6 bases from V and 6 bases from J, the junction contained 2 bases not matched to a gene. The CDR3 runs 11 residues. Germline-derived CDR1 and CDR2 are GTSNPN and SVGIG (reference sequence).

This clone was seen a few times. The chain combines TRBV4-1 with TRBJ1-2, with 8 bases fitting TRBD1. Trimming removed 1 base from V and 5 bases from J; junction bases left unmatched: 15. Germline V lookup: CDR1 MGHRA, CDR2 YSYEKL. This CDR3 has 18 amino acids. This CDR3 reads CASSQVAPGQGSGYGYTF. In DNA, the CDR3 is TGCGCCAGCAGCCAAGTGGCCCCTGGACAGGGAAGCGGGTATGGCTACACCTTC.

This clone has a single count. The chain links TRBV29-1 to TRBJ2-7; TRBD2 matches at 7 bases. The CDR3 has 14 residues. Germline CDR1 and CDR2: SQVTM and ANQGSEA. Losses at the gene ends were 6 bases for V and 0 bases for J; bases not matched to a gene: 8. The CDR3 region has the DNA TGCAGCGTGATAACAGCGGGACTCTCCTACGAGCAGTACTTC. Amino acid sequence: CSVITAGLSYEQYF.

The rearrangement uses TRBV2 and TRBJ2-5; D call uncertain. The CDR3 length is 10 residues. Trimming removed 5 bases from V and 2 bases from J, with 0 bases in between. Per germline, CDR1 SNHLY and CDR2 FYNNEI. The DNA of the CDR3 is TGTGCCAGCAGTCAAGAGACCCAGTACTTC. It specifies CASSQETQYF.

This clone has a handful of counts. CDR3 protein: CASSGQMNTEAFF. The CDR3 bases are TGTGCCAGCAGCGGGCAGATGAACACTGAAGCTTTCTTT. The rearrangement uses TRBV14 and TRBJ1-1; D remains unclear. This CDR3 has 13 residues. CDR1 and CDR2 (germline): SGHDN, FVKESK. Trimming removed 5 bases at V and 0 bases at J, with 7 bases between. Full variable domain (remainder filled in from reference TRBV14 and TRBJ1-1): EAGVTQFPSHSVIEKGQTVTLRCDPISGHDNLYWYRRVMGKEIKFLLHFVKESKQDESGMPNNRFLAERTGGTYSTLKVQPAELEDSGVYFCASSGQMNTEAFFGQGTRLTVV.

The chain couples TRBV30 to TRBJ1-1; 12 bases match TRBD1. V lost 2 bases to trimming and J lost 2 bases; unmatched junction nucleotides: 12. The CDR3 sequence is 18 residues long. Germline loops: CDR1 GTSNPN, CDR2 SVGIG (reference sequence). CDR3 DNA: TGTGCCTGGAGTCCCAAGGCGGGGACAGGGGGCCCCAACACTGAAGCTTTCTTT. Encoded protein: CAWSPKAGTGGPNTEAFF.

In this sample, this clone turned up a few times. CDR3 sequence: CASSQGDSVLQETQYF. The CDR3 DNA sequence: TGCGCCAGCAGCCAGGGGGACAGTGTGTTACAAGAGACCCAGTACTTC. V and J are TRBV4-1 and TRBJ2-5; 7 bases agree with TRBD1. Germline CDR1 and CDR2: MGHRA and YSYEKL. This CDR3 contains 16 residues. J lost 2 bases, V lost 3 bases, and 9 bases had no gene match.